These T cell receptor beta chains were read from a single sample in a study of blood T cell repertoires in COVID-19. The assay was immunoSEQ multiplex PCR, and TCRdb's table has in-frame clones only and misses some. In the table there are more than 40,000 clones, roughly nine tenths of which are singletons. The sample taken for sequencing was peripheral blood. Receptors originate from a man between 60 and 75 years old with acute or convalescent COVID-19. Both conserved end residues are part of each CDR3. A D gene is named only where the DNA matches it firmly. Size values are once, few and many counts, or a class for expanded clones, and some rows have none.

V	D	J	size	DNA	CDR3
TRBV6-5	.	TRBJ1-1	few	TGTGCCAGCGGTAACCGGGGTTTGAACACTGAAGCTTTCTTT	CASGNRGLNTEAFF
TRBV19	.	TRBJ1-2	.	TGTGCCAGTAGTATTCAGGGTTGGGGTGACTATGGCTACACCTTC	CASSIQGWGDYGYTF
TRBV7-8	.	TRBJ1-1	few	TGTGCCAGCAGCTTTACAGGTTACAATAGGAACACTGAAGCTTTCTTT	CASSFTGYNRNTEAFF
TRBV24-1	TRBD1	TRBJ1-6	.	TGTGCCACCAGTGACCACTCGGACAGGGATAATCACTCACCCCTCCACTTT	CATSDHSDRDNHSPLHF
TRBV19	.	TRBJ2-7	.	TGTGCCAGTAGTATAGGTCAGGGGACCTACGAGCAGTACTTC	CASSIGQGTYEQYF
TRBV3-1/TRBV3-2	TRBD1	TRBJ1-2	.	TGTGCCAGCAGCTCCGGCAGGGGGAATGGCTACACCTTC	CASSSGRGNGYTF
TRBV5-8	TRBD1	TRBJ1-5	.	TGTGCCAGCAGCCCGGGACAGGGGGAATCTAGCAATCAGCCCCAGCATTTT	CASSPGQGESSNQPQHF
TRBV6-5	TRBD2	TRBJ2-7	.	TGTGCCAGCACGGCTAGCGGGGGCTCCTACGAGCAGTACTTC	CASTASGGSYEQYF
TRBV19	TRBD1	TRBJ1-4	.	TGTGCCAGTGCGGGACAGACCGAAAAACTGTTTTTT	CASAGQTEKLFF
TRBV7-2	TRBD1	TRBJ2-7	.	TGTGCCAGCAGCTTAGTGGCAGGGGGCTCCTACGAGCAGTACTTC	CASSLVAGGSYEQYF
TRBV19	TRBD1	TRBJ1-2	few	TGTGCCAGTAGTATAGGGGGACAGGTTGTGCGTGGCTACACCTTC	CASSIGGQVVRGYTF
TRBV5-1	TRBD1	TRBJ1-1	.	TGCGCCAGCAGTTACGCGACAGGGGGCACTGAAGCTTTCTTT	CASSYATGGTEAFF
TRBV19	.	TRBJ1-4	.	TGTGCCAGTAGTATATGGCTTCCGGGGACTAATGAAAAACTGTTTTTT	CASSIWLPGTNEKLFF
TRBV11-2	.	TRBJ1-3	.	TGTGCCAGCAGCTTATCCATCTCTGGAAACACCATATATTTT	CASSLSISGNTIYF
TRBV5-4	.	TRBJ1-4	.	TGTGCCAGCAGCTCCCCGGGGGATGAAAAACTGTTTTTT	CASSSPGDEKLFF
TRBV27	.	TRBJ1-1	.	TGTGCCAGCAGAGTGGGTGGAGTGTCTGAAGCTTTCTTT	CASRVGGVSEAFF
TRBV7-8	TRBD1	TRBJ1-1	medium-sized	TGTGCCAGCAGCTTAGCCTTGGGACAGGACACTGAAGCTTTCTTT	CASSLALGQDTEAFF
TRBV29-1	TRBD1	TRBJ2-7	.	TGCAGCGTTGCGGGCGGGACAGGGGGGTACGAGCAGTACTTC	CSVAGGTGGYEQYF
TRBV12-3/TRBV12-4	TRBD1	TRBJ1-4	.	TGTGCCAGCCGAGAGGGGGCCGGTGAAAAACTGTTTTTT	CASREGAGEKLFF
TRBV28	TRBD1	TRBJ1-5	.	TGTGCCAGCATCCCGGGACAGAACAATCAGCCCCAGCATTTT	CASIPGQNNQPQHF
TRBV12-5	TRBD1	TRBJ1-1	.	TGTGCTAGTGGCACGGGACAGGGTCGAACTGAAGCTTTCTTT	CASGTGQGRTEAFF
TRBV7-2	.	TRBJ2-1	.	TGTGCCAGCAGCCCCCCGTGGAGGGCAAATGAGCAGTTCTTC	CASSPPWRANEQFF
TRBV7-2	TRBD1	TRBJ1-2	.	TGTGCCAGCAGCCGACAGGGGGCGAGTGGCTACACCTTC	CASSRQGASGYTF
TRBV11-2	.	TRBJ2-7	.	TGTGCCAGCAGCTCTCAACGCCCGACAGGTCCTAGCTCCTACGAGCAGTACTTC	CASSSQRPTGPSSYEQYF
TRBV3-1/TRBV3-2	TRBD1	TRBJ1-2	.	TGTGCCAGCAGCCAGACAGGGCTCGGGGGCTACACCTTC	CASSQTGLGGYTF
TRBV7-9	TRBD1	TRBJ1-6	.	TGTGCCAGCAGCTCCGGGACAGGCCTTCCTGATAATTCACCCCTCCACTTT	CASSSGTGLPDNSPLHF
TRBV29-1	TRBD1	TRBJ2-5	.	TGCAGCGCCCGTACAGGGGACCAAGAGACCCAGTACTTC	CSARTGDQETQYF
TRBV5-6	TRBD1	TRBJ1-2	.	TGTGCCAGCAGCTTGGCCGGAAAAGGGGGCTCCTATGGCTACACCTTC	CASSLAGKGGSYGYTF
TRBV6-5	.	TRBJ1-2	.	TGTGCCAGCAGCCCCCACGGGGAAAACTATGGCTACACCTTC	CASSPHGENYGYTF
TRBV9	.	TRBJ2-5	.	TGTGCCAGCAGCGTAGGACAGGTTATGGAGACCCAGTACTTC	CASSVGQVMETQYF
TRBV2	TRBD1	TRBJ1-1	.	TGTGCCAGCAGTGAAGTTCGGACAGGGCGGGGGTTGAACACTGAAGCTTTCTTT	CASSEVRTGRGLNTEAFF
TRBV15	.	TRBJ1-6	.	TGTGCCACCAGCAGAGCTTCCTTCGTTGGTCAGGGCAATTCACCCCTCCACTTT	CATSRASFVGQGNSPLHF
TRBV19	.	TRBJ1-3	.	TGTGCCAGTAGCCGTGCGGGAAACACCATATATTTT	CASSRAGNTIYF
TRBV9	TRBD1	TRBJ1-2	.	TGTGCCAGCAGCGGGGATCCCGGGACAGGGATTAGCTATGGCTACACCTTC	CASSGDPGTGISYGYTF
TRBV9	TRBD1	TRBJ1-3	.	TGTGCCAGCAGCCCCTGGACAGGCAGTGGGTCTGGAAACACCATATATTTT	CASSPWTGSGSGNTIYF
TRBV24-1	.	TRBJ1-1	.	TGTGCCACCAGTCCGACGGGGAACACTGAAGCTTTCTTT	CATSPTGNTEAFF
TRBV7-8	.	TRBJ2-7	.	TGTGCCAGCAGCCCGAGGGCGGGGCCAGGCTACGAGCAGTACTTC	CASSPRAGPGYEQYF
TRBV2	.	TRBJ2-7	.	TGTGCCAGCTCCTCGGGAGAGGGTTACGAGCAGTACTTC	CASSSGEGYEQYF
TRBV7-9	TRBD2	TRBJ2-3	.	TGTGCCAGCAGCTTAGAAAGGACTAGCGGGGCCCTAGCGGGGCAGTATTTT	CASSLERTSGALAGQYF